This entry features one T cell receptor beta chain sequence. The CDR3 sequence is 13 residues long. The V end was cut by 7 bases, the J end by 4 bases, with 17 bases between. CDR1 and CDR2 (germline): SQVTM, ANQGSEA. Making TCR beta cDNA involved around 500 ng total RNA and a constant-region primer. Sequencing libraries for TCR beta derived from three nested multiplex PCR rounds that used slightly modified ARM-PCR. Researchers ran the first two PCR rounds for roughly 11 cycles each with TRBV1-TRBV30 forward primers and a C-beta reverse primer. Using its own MiXCR run on the multiplex PCR reads, TCRdb lists one record per CDR3 protein. The sample holds some 180,000 distinct CDR3 sequences; 60% are singletons and the top ten take roughly 76%. These data originate in a study of tumor-infiltrating lymphocytes in primary liver carcinoma. Germline DNA was extracted too, while blood RNA derived from unsorted whole blood.

Sample: peripheral blood. The sequence derives from a man aged 35 to 55 with primary liver carcinoma and hepatitis B virus infection. This chain joins TRBV29-1 and TRBJ2-7, with D maybe TRBD2 (6 bases). The CDR3 spells CSATCGIGYEQYF. CDR3 sequence (DNA): TGCAGCGCGACCTGCGGGATAGGATACGAGCAGTACTTC.